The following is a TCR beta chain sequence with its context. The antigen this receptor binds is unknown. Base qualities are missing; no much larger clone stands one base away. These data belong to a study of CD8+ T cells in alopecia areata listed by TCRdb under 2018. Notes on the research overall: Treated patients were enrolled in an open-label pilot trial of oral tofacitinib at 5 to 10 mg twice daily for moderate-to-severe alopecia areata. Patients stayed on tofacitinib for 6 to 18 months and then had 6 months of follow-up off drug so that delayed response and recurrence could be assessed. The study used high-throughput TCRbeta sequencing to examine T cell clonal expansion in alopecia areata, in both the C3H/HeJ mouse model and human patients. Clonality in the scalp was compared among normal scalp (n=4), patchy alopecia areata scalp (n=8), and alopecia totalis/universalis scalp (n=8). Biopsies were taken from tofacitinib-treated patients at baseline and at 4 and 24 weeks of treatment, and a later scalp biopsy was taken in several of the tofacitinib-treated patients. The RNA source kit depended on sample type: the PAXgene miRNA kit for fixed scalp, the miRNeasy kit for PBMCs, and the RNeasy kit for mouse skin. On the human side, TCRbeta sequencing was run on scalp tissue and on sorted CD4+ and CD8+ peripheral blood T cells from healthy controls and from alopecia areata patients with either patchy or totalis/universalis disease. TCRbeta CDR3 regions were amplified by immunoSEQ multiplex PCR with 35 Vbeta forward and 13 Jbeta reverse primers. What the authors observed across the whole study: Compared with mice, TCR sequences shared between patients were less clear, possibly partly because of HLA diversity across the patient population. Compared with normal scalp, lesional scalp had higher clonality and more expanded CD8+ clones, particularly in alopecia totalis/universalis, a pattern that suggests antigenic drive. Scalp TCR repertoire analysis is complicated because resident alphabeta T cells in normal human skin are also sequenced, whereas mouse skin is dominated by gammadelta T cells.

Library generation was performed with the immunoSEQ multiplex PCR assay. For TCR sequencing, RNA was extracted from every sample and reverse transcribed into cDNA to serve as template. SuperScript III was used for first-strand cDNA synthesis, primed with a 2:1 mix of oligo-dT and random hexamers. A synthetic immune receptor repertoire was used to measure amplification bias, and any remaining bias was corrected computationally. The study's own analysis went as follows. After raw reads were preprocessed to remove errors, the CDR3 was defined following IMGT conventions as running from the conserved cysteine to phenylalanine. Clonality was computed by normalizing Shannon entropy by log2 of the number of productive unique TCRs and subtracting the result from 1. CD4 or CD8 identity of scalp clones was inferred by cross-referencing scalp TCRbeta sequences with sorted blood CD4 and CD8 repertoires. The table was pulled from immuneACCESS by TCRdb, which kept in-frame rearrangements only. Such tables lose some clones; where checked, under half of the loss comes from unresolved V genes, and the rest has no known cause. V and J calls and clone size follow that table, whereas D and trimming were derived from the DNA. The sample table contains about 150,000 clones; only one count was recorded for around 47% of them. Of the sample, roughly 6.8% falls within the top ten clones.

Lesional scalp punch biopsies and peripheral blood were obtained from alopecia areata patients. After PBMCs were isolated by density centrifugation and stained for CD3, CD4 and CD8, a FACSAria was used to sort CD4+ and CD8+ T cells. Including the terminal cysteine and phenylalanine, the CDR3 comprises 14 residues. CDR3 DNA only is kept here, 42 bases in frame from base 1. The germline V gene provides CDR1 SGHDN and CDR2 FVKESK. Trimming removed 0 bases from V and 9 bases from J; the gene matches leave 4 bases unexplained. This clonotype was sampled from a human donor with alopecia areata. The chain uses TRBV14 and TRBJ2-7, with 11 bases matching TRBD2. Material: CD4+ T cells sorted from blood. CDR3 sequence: CASSQELAGVLQYF. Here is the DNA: TGTGCCAGCAGCCAAGAACTAGCGGGAGTTTTGCAGTACTTC.